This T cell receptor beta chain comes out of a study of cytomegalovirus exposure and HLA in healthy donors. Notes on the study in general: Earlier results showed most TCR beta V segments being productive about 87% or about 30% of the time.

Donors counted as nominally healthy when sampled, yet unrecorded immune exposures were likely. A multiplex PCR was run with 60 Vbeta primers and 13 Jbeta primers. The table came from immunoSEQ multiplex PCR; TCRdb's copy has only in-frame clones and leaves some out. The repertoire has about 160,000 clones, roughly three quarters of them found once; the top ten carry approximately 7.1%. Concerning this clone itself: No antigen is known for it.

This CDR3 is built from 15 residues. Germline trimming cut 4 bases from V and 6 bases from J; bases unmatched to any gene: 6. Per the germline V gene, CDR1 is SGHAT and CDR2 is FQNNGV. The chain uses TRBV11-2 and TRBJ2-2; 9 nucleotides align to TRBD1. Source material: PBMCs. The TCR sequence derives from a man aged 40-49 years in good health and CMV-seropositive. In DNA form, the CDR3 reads TGTGCCAGCAGCTCCCGGGACAGGGCCCCCGGGGAGCTGTTTTTT. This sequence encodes CASSSRDRAPGELFF.